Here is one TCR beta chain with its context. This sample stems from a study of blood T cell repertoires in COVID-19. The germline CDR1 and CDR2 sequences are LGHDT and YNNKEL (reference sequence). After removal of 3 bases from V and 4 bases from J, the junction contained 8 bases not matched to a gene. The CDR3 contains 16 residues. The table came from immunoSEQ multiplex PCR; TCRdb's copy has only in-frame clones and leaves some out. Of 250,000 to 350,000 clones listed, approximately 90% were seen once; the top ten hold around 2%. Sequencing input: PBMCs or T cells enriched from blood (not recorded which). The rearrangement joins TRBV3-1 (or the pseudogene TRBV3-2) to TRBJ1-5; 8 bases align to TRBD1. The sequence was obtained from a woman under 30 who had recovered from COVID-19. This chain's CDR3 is CASSQAGGAGNQPQHF. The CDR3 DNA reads TGTGCCAGCAGCCAGGCAGGGGGCGCGGGTAATCAGCCCCAGCATTTT.